A selection of T cell receptor beta chains follows, all from one sample in a study of T-cell memory formation after mild COVID-19. TCRdb fed the 5' RACE reads into MiXCR, producing one record per CDR3 protein. The top ten hold more than 2% of the sample, which has around 140,000 distinct CDR3 sequences, about 6% seen once. Sequenced: PBMCs or a T cell subset sorted from them (not recorded which). Receptors originate from an adult woman who had mild COVID-19 (a few samples of this study predate the infection). Cell type and time point are not known. Each CDR3 is given with its conserved first and last residue. The D gene is left open where the match is weak. Only part of the rows carry a size: once, few, many, or a class if the clone is expanded.

NA,NA,TRBV5-1,TRBJ2-5,TGCGCCAGCAGCTTGGATAGAGGGGACACCCGATGGACCCAGTACTTC,CASSLDRGDTRWTQYF
TRBD2,many,TRBV7-2,TRBJ2-5,TGTGCCAGCAGCTTAAGTGGGGGGGACCGGGAGACCCAGTACTTC,CASSLSGGDRETQYF
NA,NA,TRBV21-1,TRBJ2-6,TGTGCCAGCAGCAAAGTGGTAAACGGACCTGGGGCCAACGTCCTGACTTTC,CASSKVVNGPGANVLTF
TRBD2,NA,TRBV5-1,TRBJ2-3,TGCGCCAGCAGCTCAATAGCGGGGGGGCCGTCAGATACGCAGTATTTT,CASSSIAGGPSDTQYF
NA,many,TRBV6-6,TRBJ1-2,TGTGCCAGCAGTTATGAAGGGGTCTCCTATGGCTACACCTTC,CASSYEGVSYGYTF
NA,many,TRBV29-1,TRBJ1-4,TGCAGCGGAGGGGAGTTTGGTGAAAAACTGTTTTTT,CSGGEFGEKLFF
NA,few,TRBV7-9,TRBJ2-1,TGTGCCAGCAGCTTAGGGATACGGGGACCCCCTCACCACAATGAGCAGTTCTTC,CASSLGIRGPPHHNEQFF
TRBD1,NA,TRBV19,TRBJ1-1,TGTGCCAGTAGTTTGGGGACAGGGGTTGGTGAAGCTTTCTTT,CASSLGTGVGEAFF
NA,few,TRBV5-5,TRBJ2-7,TGTGCCAGCAGCTTCCGAGTCTACGAGCAGTACTTC,CASSFRVYEQYF
NA,many,TRBV5-1,TRBJ2-7,TGCGCCAGCAGCTTGGTATCAGATTCTTACGAGCAGTACTTC,CASSLVSDSYEQYF
NA,few,TRBV6-6,TRBJ1-2,TGTGCCAGCAGTTACGATCAGGTGCAGGGAGGTGGCTACACCTTC,CASSYDQVQGGGYTF
TRBD1,NA,TRBV30,TRBJ1-1,TGTGCCTGGAGTTGGACAGGGCTGAACACTGAAGCTTTCTTT,CAWSWTGLNTEAFF
NA,many,TRBV27,TRBJ2-2,TGTGCCAGCAGTTTCGGGCTAGGTGTGACCGGGGAGCTGTTTTTT,CASSFGLGVTGELFF
NA,few,TRBV14,TRBJ2-5,TGTGCCAGCAGCCAATTTGGGGGCCGGGAGACCCAGTACTTC,CASSQFGGRETQYF
TRBD1,NA,TRBV6-6,TRBJ2-1,TGTGCCAGCAGTTACGACAGGACAGGGGGCATGTACAATGAGCAGTTCTTC,CASSYDRTGGMYNEQFF
TRBD1,many,TRBV5-1,TRBJ1-1,TGCGCCAGCAGTTCAGGGGGCGGTGAAGCTTTCTTT,CASSSGGGEAFF
TRBD2,NA,TRBV7-9,TRBJ2-7,TGTGCCAGCAGCTCCGGGACTAGCGAATACGAGCAGTACTTC,CASSSGTSEYEQYF
NA,NA,TRBV5-1,TRBJ2-7,TGCGCCAGCAGGGCCGGACCCTACGAGCAGTACTTC,CASRAGPYEQYF
TRBD2,NA,TRBV4-3,TRBJ2-1,TGCGCCAGCAGCCACGGTACTAGCGGGAGATACAGCAATGAGCAGTTCTTC,CASSHGTSGRYSNEQFF
NA,NA,TRBV10-3,TRBJ2-3,TGTGCCATCAGTGAGGGAAGCACAGATACGCAGTATTTT,CAISEGSTDTQYF
TRBD1,many,TRBV6-1,TRBJ1-6,TGTGCCAGCAGCGTTATGGACAGGGGGGGAAGGTCACCCCTCCACTTT,CASSVMDRGGRSPLHF
NA,NA,TRBV12-3/TRBV12-4,TRBJ2-1,TGTGCCAGCAGGGAAGCGGGCTTGAATGAGCAGTTCTTC,CASREAGLNEQFF
NA,NA,TRBV4-1,TRBJ2-4,TGCGCCAGCAGCCAATCACCTGGGGCCAAAAACATTCAGTACTTC,CASSQSPGAKNIQYF
NA,NA,TRBV7-2,TRBJ2-5,TGTGCCAGCAGCGTCGGGATTCAAGAGACCCAGTACTTC,CASSVGIQETQYF
TRBD1,NA,TRBV4-1,TRBJ2-3,TGCGCCAGCAGCCAAGGATATCTAGGGACAGGTCTAACAGATACGCAGTATTTT,CASSQGYLGTGLTDTQYF
NA,many,TRBV12-3/TRBV12-4,TRBJ2-3,TGTGCCAGCAGATCCCCAGGGGTCACAGATACGCAGTATTTT,CASRSPGVTDTQYF
NA,many,TRBV12-3/TRBV12-4,TRBJ2-5,TGTGCCAGCACCCCGGACGGAGTTTATCAAGAGACCCAGTACTTC,CASTPDGVYQETQYF
TRBD1,few,TRBV12-3/TRBV12-4,TRBJ2-7,TGTGCCAGCAGTGCGACCGGGACAGGGGCACGCGAGCAGTACTTC,CASSATGTGAREQYF
TRBD1,NA,TRBV20-1,TRBJ1-2,TGCAGTGCTAGAGCTGCAGGACAGGGAGCGCTAAACTATGGCTACACCTTC,CSARAAGQGALNYGYTF
TRBD2,NA,TRBV20-1,TRBJ2-7,TGCAGTGCCGTGGGACTAGCGGTCTCCTACGAGCAGTACTTC,CSAVGLAVSYEQYF
TRBD2,many,TRBV29-1,TRBJ2-1,TGCAGCACCCTGGGTACTAGCGGGAGCAGGGAGCAGTTCTTC,CSTLGTSGSREQFF
NA,many,TRBV29-1,TRBJ2-7,TGCAGCGTTGATTTTGGGCAGGGGATGCGCGAGCAGTACTTC,CSVDFGQGMREQYF
TRBD1,many,TRBV5-6,TRBJ2-7,TGTGCCAGCAGCTTCCGGACAGGCTCCTACGAGCAGTACTTC,CASSFRTGSYEQYF
NA,NA,TRBV3-1,TRBJ2-5,TGTGCCAGCAGCCCATCCGCCGCTTCGGAGACCCAGTACTTC,CASSPSAASETQYF
NA,many,TRBV12-3/TRBV12-4,TRBJ2-7,TGTGCCAGCAGTTTATACAGCTCCTACGAGCAGTACTTC,CASSLYSSYEQYF
TRBD2,NA,TRBV4-1,TRBJ2-1,TGCGCCAGCACCCAAGGAAAAGCCACCGGGACTAGTTTCTACAATGAGCAGTTCTTC,CASTQGKATGTSFYNEQFF
NA,few,TRBV29-1,TRBJ2-7,TGCAGCGTTGGAGGGGGAGGCAGCGAGCAGTACTTC,CSVGGGGSEQYF
NA,few,TRBV19,TRBJ2-1,TGTGCCAGTATGAGTCAGCTCAATGAGCAGTTCTTC,CASMSQLNEQFF
TRBD1,many,TRBV27,TRBJ2-7,TGTGCCAGCAGTAGAACCGGGACAGGGGGCCTGGGGGAGCAGTACTTC,CASSRTGTGGLGEQYF
NA,many,TRBV7-8,TRBJ1-5,TGTGCCAGCAGCGCGTCAAGGGCCCCAGGTCAGCCCCAGCATTTT,CASSASRAPGQPQHF
NA,many,TRBV7-2,TRBJ2-3,TGTGCCAGCAGCTTAGTAGGCAGGGGAGGCCCAGATACGCAGTATTTT,CASSLVGRGGPDTQYF
NA,many,TRBV11-1,TRBJ2-5,TGTGCCAGCAGCTTAGGGGAGATCGAGACCCAGTACTTC,CASSLGEIETQYF
NA,few,TRBV2,TRBJ2-7,TGTGCCAGCAGTGCCTCCACCGGGCATTCTGGTCGCGAGCAGTACTTC,CASSASTGHSGREQYF
TRBD1,many,TRBV5-1,TRBJ2-7,TGCGCCAGCAGCCCAACCCCCGGGACAGTCCTCTACGAGCAGTACTTC,CASSPTPGTVLYEQYF
NA,NA,TRBV5-6,TRBJ2-5,TGTGCCAGCAGCCGACGCCGCGGGGCTAGGGAGACCCAGTACTTC,CASSRRRGARETQYF
TRBD1,few,TRBV7-9,TRBJ1-2,TGTGCCAGCAGCTCGACAGGGAAAGCCGCTCCCAACTATGGCTACACCTTC,CASSSTGKAAPNYGYTF
TRBD2,many,TRBV7-9,TRBJ2-3,TGTGCCAGCGGTCTAGCGGGGCCCAGCACAGATACGCAGTATTTT,CASGLAGPSTDTQYF
NA,few,TRBV5-1,TRBJ1-1,TGCGCCAGCAGCCAAGACGGAGAAGCTTTCTTT,CASSQDGEAFF